This entry features one T cell receptor (beta chain) sequence. What it recognizes is unknown. This specimen comes from a study of T cells in localized non-small cell lung cancer. Study-wide findings and caveats: Measurement of T cell clonality placed uninvolved adjacent lung highest, above the level in tumor. Longer overall survival was linked to higher blood T cell density. Because sequencing included only one region (of the tumor), heterogeneity remains possible. Out of the top 100 tumor clones, a median approximately 50 were seen in adjacent lung.

The CDR3 runs to 14 residues. V shed 7 bases, J shed 6 bases, and the junction held 11 bases outside the gene matches. CDR1 is MNHEY and CDR2 is SVGAGI in the germline V gene. Generated by immunoSEQ multiplex PCR, the TCRdb table keeps only in-frame clones and is missing some. Among some 41,000 clones listed, 91% were seen once. The sequenced sample was PBMCs, obtained before any cancer treatment. The receptor's source is a woman between 40 and 69 years old with stage II lung adenocarcinoma. V gene TRBV6-5 combines with J gene TRBJ2-5; 7 nucleotides align to TRBD1. In DNA form, the CDR3 reads TGTGCCAGCACCGCTCAGGGGGTGGTTAAGACCCAGTACTTC. Translation: CASTAQGVVKTQYF.